A single sample gave rise to the 25 T cell receptor beta chains below, sequenced in a study of T-cell memory formation after mild COVID-19. TCRdb ran MiXCR on the 5' RACE reads and lists one entry per CDR3 protein. The sample yields approximately 500,000 distinct CDR3 sequences, roughly 25% seen once. The sequenced material came from PBMCs or a T cell subset sorted from them (not recorded which). The receptors derive from an adult woman who had mild COVID-19 (a few samples of this study predate the infection). Cell type and time point are not known.

This clonotype was seen more than once but under ten times. V usage is TRBV7-9 and J usage is TRBJ2-3; tentatively, D is TRBD2 (6 bases). The CDR3 consists of 15 residues. Germline lookup yields CDR1 SEHNR and CDR2 FQNEAQ (reference sequence). V lost 6 bases, J lost 2 bases, and 15 bases lay in between. CDR3 nucleotides: TGTGCCAGCAGTATATGGCGGGATCCCACAGATACGCAGTATTTT. Its translation is CASSIWRDPTDTQYF.

This sequence joins TRBV5-1 and TRBJ2-3, with 9 positions matching TRBD1. Germline V gene lookup returns CDR1 SGHRS and CDR2 YFSETQ. The CDR3 runs to 14 residues. V dropped 7 bases and J dropped 3; count of bases not matched to a gene: 6. Here the CDR3 reads CASRGQGPTDTQYF. For the CDR3, the DNA is TGCGCCAGCCGTGGACAGGGGCCGACAGATACGCAGTATTTT.

This clonotype was found a few times. The chain employs TRBV15 and TRBJ2-1; TRBD1 matches 11 bases. After removal of 3 bases from V and 4 bases from J, the junction contained 2 bases not matched to a gene. Germline V gene lookup returns CDR1 LNHNV and CDR2 YYDKDF (reference sequence). The CDR3 is 15 amino acids. The CDR3 here is CATSSGQGAYNEQFF. The CDR3 DNA sequence: TGTGCCACCAGCAGCGGACAGGGGGCTTACAATGAGCAGTTCTTC.

This clonotype was counted a few times. The chain has TRBV7-6 and TRBJ2-7; 9 nucleotides align to TRBD2. Germline lookup yields CDR1 SGHVS and CDR2 FNYEAQ. J gave up 0 bases and V 5 bases, and 5 bases lay outside the gene matches. The CDR3 consists of 15 residues. The CDR3 loop is CASSKWTSASYEQYF. In nucleotides, the CDR3 is TGTGCCAGCAGCAAGTGGACTAGCGCCTCCTACGAGCAGTACTTC. Complete variable domain (other parts from reference TRBV7-6 and TRBJ2-7): GAGVSQSPRYKVTKRGQDVALRCDPISGHVSLYWYRQALGQGPEFLTYFNYEAQQDKSGLPNDRFSAERPEGSISTLTIQRTEQRDSAMYRCASSKWTSASYEQYFGPGTRLTVT.

The rearrangement links TRBV7-3 to TRBJ2-3, with D possibly called TRBD1 or TRBD2 (7 bases each). The ends were cut back, 4 bases at V and 4 bases at J, with 21 bases in the middle. Germline CDR1 and CDR2: SGHTA and FQGTGA. The CDR3 is 17 amino acids. CDR3 DNA: TGTGCCAGCAGCTCACCCCCGGGGAGGGGGCGATCAGATACGCAGTATTTT. It specifies CASSSPPGRGRSDTQYF.

The chain carries TRBV6-6 and TRBJ1-1; 9 bases align to TRBD1. The CDR3 contains 17 residues. The J segment lost 1 base and the V segment lost 2 bases, leaving 8 bases of the junction unmatched. Germline V gives CDR1 MNHNY, CDR2 SVGAGI (reference sequence). CDR3 region: CASSYLRDRVRNTEAFF. The CDR3 coding sequence is TGTGCCAGCAGTTACCTTCGGGACAGGGTCCGGAACACTGAAGCTTTCTTT.

As DNA, the CDR3 is TGCGCCAGCAGCGCTGGACAGGGTGCTGGGGCCAACGTCCTGACTTTC. This translates into CASSAGQGAGANVLTF. The chain recombines TRBV5-1 with TRBJ2-6, with 8 bases that match TRBD1. From germline, CDR1 is SGHRS and CDR2 YFSETQ. The CDR3 extends over 16 amino acids. V gave up 4 bases and J gave up 2 bases; unmatched junction bases: 5.

This sequence joins TRBV7-2 and TRBJ1-2, with D unclear. The ends were cut back, 5 bases at V and 13 bases at J, with 14 bases in the middle. The CDR3 has 11 amino acids. Per the germline V gene, CDR1 is SGHTA and CDR2 is FQGNSA. The CDR3 loop reads CASSPAYIGTF. CDR3 nucleotides: TGTGCCAGCAGCCCCGCCTATATTGGCACCTTC. Full variable domain (rest looked up from reference TRBV7-2 and TRBJ1-2): GAGVSQSPSNKVTEKGKDVELRCDPISGHTALYWYRQSLGQGLEFLIYFQGNSAPDKSGLPSDRFSAERTGGSVSTLTIQRTQQEDSAVYLCASSPAYIGTFGSGTRLTVV.

This chain links TRBV18 with TRBJ1-4, with 9 bases matching TRBD1. J was trimmed by 2 bases and V by 8 bases; bases with no gene match: 9. Germline-derived CDR1 and CDR2 are KGHSH and LQKENI. The CDR3 is 16 amino acids. The DNA for the CDR3 is TGTGCCAGCGCCTCAACTACAGGGGGCACTAATGAAAAACTGTTTTTT. Its translation: CASASTTGGTNEKLFF.

The chain uses TRBV7-8 and TRBJ2-2, with a weak D call TRBD1 (5 bases). This CDR3 is built from 16 residues. The V gene's germline CDR1 is SGHVS and CDR2 FQNEAQ. Trimming removed 2 bases at V and 2 bases at J, with 12 bases between. The CDR3 is CASSLSPTGNTGELFF. The CDR3 coding sequence is TGTGCCAGCAGCTTATCGCCCACAGGAAACACCGGGGAGCTGTTTTTT.

The rearrangement joins TRBV12-3 or TRBV12-4 to TRBJ1-5; the D is unclear. Trimming removed 3 bases at V and 2 bases at J, with 8 bases between. CDR3 length: 14 residues. The CDR3 coding sequence is TGTGCCAGCAGTTTCGCCAGTGGCAATCAGCCCCAGCATTTT. Its protein product is CASSFASGNQPQHF.

This clonotype was observed at least ten times. V usage is TRBV7-9 and J usage is TRBJ2-3; D remains ambiguous. The CDR3 contains 13 residues. The V gene lost 0 bases and the J gene lost 3 bases, with 4 bases spanning the gap. Germline lookup yields CDR1 SEHNR and CDR2 FQNEAQ (reference sequence). DNA for the CDR3: TGTGCCAGCAGCTTAGCTTTGACAGATACGCAGTATTTT. Protein sequence: CASSLALTDTQYF. Full variable domain (rest looked up from reference TRBV7-9 and TRBJ2-3): DTGVSQNPRHKITKRGQNVTFRCDPISEHNRLYWYRQTLGQGPEFLTYFQNEAQLEKSRLLSDRFSAERPKGSFSTLEIQRTEQGDSAMYLCASSLALTDTQYFGPGTRLTVL.

The V gene is TRBV2, the J gene TRBJ1-4, with 7 nucleotides matching TRBD1. The CDR3 has 13 amino acids. J was trimmed by 7 bases and V by 8 bases; bases with no gene match: 7. The germline gives CDR1 SNHLY, CDR2 FYNNEI. The CDR3 loop is CASSGQAVEKLFF. The CDR3 DNA follows: TGTGCCAGCTCTGGACAGGCGGTTGAAAAACTGTTTTTT.

This chain connects TRBV4-1 to TRBJ2-1; a weak D match, TRBD2 (6 bases). The CDR3 is 16 residues long. The V gene lost 4 bases and the J gene lost 6 bases, with 19 bases spanning the gap. Germline loops: CDR1 MGHRA, CDR2 YSYEKL. CDR3 bases: TGCGCCAGCAGCCTCGGCGGGACCCTGGGGATCAATGAGCAGTTCTTC. Protein product: CASSLGGTLGINEQFF.

The V gene is TRBV30, the J gene TRBJ2-1; 8 bases map to TRBD1. Germline CDR1 is GTSNPN and CDR2 is SVGIG (reference sequence). Unmatched junction bases numbered 5, after V lost 7 bases and J lost 0 bases. CDR3 length: 14 amino acids. CDR3 loop: CASTRGLSYNEQFF. As DNA, the CDR3 is TGTGCCTCAACCAGGGGGCTCTCCTACAATGAGCAGTTCTTC. The whole variable domain, filled in from reference TRBV30 and TRBJ2-1, reads SQTIHQWPATLVQPVGSPLSLECTVEGTSNPNLYWYRQAAGRGLQLLFYSVGIGQISSEVPQNLSASRPQDRQFILSSKKLLLSDSGFYLCASTRGLSYNEQFFGPGTRLTVL.

The V call is TRBV2, the J call TRBJ2-5, with D perhaps assigned TRBD1 or TRBD2 (5 bases each). Germline loops: CDR1 SNHLY, CDR2 FYNNEI. This CDR3 spans 16 amino acids. V was pared by 6 bases and J by 1 base, with 18 bases between. The CDR3 region has the DNA TGTGCCAGCAGCCTTGATGGAAGAGGGGTCCAAGAGACCCAGTACTTC. Translating it yields CASSLDGRGVQETQYF.

V and J are TRBV5-1 and TRBJ2-2, with no clear D. Trimming shortened V by 4 bases and J by 0 bases, and 13 bases separated the two germline ends. CDR1 SGHRS and CDR2 YFSETQ come from the germline V gene. This CDR3 is 16 amino acids long. The CDR3 DNA reads TGCGCCAGCAGCCCTCGTGTGGGTCCGAACACCGGGGAGCTGTTTTTT. This sequence encodes CASSPRVGPNTGELFF. Together with reference TRBV5-1 and TRBJ2-2, the CDR3 gives the full variable domain: KAGVTQTPRYLIKTRGQQVTLSCSPISGHRSVSWYQQTPGQGLQFLFEYFSETQRNKGNFPGRFSGRQFSNSRSEMNVSTLELGDSALYLCASSPRVGPNTGELFFGEGSRLTVL.

V gene TRBV19 combines with J gene TRBJ2-3, with D perhaps TRBD1 (5 bases). The CDR3 covers 18 residues. Trimming stripped 6 bases from V and 4 bases from J, with 26 bases between. CDR1 is LNHDA, CDR2 SQIVND, per germline (reference sequence). The CDR3 DNA sequence: TGTGCCAGTAGCTATTTCCTCGGCGAGACGTGGGGCCCAGATACGCAGTATTTT. Translating gives CASSYFLGETWGPDTQYF.

The J gene is TRBJ2-1, the V gene TRBV2; D is possibly TRBD1 (6 bases). The CDR3 has 15 amino acids. Germline values: CDR1 SNHLY, CDR2 FYNNEI. Trimming shortened V by 5 bases and J by 4 bases, and 15 bases separated the two germline ends. CDR3 region: CASSSARQVYNEQFF. In nucleotides, the CDR3 is TGTGCCAGCAGTTCGGCCAGACAGGTATACAATGAGCAGTTCTTC.

This chain connects TRBV4-2 to TRBJ2-2; 9 bases map to TRBD1. The germline CDR1 and CDR2 sequences are LGHNA and YNFKEQ. The CDR3 consists of 17 residues. The ends lost 1 base at V and 3 bases at J; junction bases unmatched: 6. Written as DNA, the CDR3 is TGTGCCAGCAGCCAAGTGGGACAGGGATATGACACCGGGGAGCTGTTTTTT. Amino acids: CASSQVGQGYDTGELFF.

This clonotype has just a few counts. The chain couples TRBV7-9 to TRBJ2-2; D is ambiguous. Trimming removed 1 base at V and 4 bases at J, with 4 bases between. The CDR3 loop spans 13 amino acids. The germline V gene encodes CDR1 SEHNR and CDR2 FQNEAQ (reference sequence). CDR3 nucleotides: TGTGCCAGCAGCTTAGAACTCACCGGGGAGCTGTTTTTT. It encodes CASSLELTGELFF.

This rearrangement joins TRBV7-9 to TRBJ2-2, with TRBD2 matching 8 bases. The trim removed 3 bases at V and 0 bases at J, leaving 6 bases unmatched. Per germline, CDR1 SEHNR and CDR2 FQNEAQ (reference sequence). The CDR3 totals 17 residues. Written as DNA, the CDR3 is TGTGCCAGCAGCTTCCTGGATAGCGGGGCGAACACCGGGGAGCTGTTTTTT. It codes for CASSFLDSGANTGELFF.

This chain links TRBV29-1 with TRBJ1-1; unclear D gene. From germline, CDR1 is SQVTM and CDR2 ANQGSEA. V lost 4 bases, J lost 3 bases, and 12 bases lay in between. The CDR3 length is 13 residues. CDR3 sequence: CSVARDGDTEAFF. In DNA form, the CDR3 reads TGCAGCGTTGCTAGGGATGGTGACACTGAAGCTTTCTTT. Supplemented by reference TRBV29-1 and TRBJ1-1, the full variable domain reads SAVISQKPSRDICQRGTSLTIQCQVDSQVTMMFWYRQQPGQSLTLIATANQGSEATYESGFVIDKFPISRPNLTFSTLTVSNMSPEDSSIYLCSVARDGDTEAFFGQGTRLTVV.

The CDR3 loop is CASTHLPGKGTDTQYF. CDR3 sequence (DNA): TGTGCCAGCACCCATCTTCCGGGGAAAGGTACAGATACGCAGTATTTT. This chain joins TRBV12-3 or TRBV12-4 and TRBJ2-3; a weak D match, TRBD2 (5 bases). Trimming stripped 7 bases from V and 3 bases from J, with 20 bases between. The CDR3 runs to 16 residues.

The chain carries TRBV7-2 and TRBJ2-1, with 11 bases aligning to TRBD2. The CDR3 is made up of 17 amino acids. Germline loops: CDR1 SGHTA, CDR2 FQGNSA. J was trimmed by 3 bases and V by 3 bases; bases with no gene match: 7. CDR3 nucleotide sequence: TGTGCCAGCAGCTTCTTACTAGCGGGGGAAAACTACAATGAGCAGTTCTTC. It is translated as CASSFLLAGENYNEQFF. Together with reference TRBV7-2 and TRBJ2-1, the CDR3 gives the full variable domain: GAGVSQSPSNKVTEKGKDVELRCDPISGHTALYWYRQSLGQGLEFLIYFQGNSAPDKSGLPSDRFSAERTGGSVSTLTIQRTQQEDSAVYLCASSFLLAGENYNEQFFGPGTRLTVL.